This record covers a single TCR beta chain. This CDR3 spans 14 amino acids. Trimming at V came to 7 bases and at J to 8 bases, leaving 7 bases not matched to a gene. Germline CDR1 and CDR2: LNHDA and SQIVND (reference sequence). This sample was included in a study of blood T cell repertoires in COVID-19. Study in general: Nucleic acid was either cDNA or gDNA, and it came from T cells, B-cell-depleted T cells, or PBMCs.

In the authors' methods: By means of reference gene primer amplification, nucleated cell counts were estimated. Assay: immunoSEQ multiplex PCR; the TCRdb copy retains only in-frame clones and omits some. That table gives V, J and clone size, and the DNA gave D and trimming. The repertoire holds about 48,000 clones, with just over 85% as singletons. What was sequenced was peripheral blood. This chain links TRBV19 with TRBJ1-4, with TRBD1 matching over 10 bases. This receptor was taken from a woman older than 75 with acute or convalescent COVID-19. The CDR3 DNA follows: TGTGCCAGTAATTCACCGGGACAGGGGGAAAAACTGTTTTTT. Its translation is CASNSPGQGEKLFF.